This is a list of T cell receptor beta chains from one sample in a study of multiple sclerosis patients with progressive multifocal leukoencephalopathy. Assay: immunoSEQ multiplex PCR; the TCRdb copy retains only in-frame clones and omits some. The sample has over 25,000 clones; around nine tenths are singletons. Sequenced material: PBMCs, taken from a patient treated with natalizumab. The receptor set was obtained from a human donor with multiple sclerosis. Both conserved end residues are trimmed from each CDR3. Each record gives: V gene, CDR3 protein.

TRBV15	ATSRDTEGWYGYT
TRBV28	ASSLGAGNTIY
TRBV27	ASSFTQGYSNQPQH
TRBV9	ASSEAPGQPSGANVLT
TRBV6-1	ASSEATGGPYGYT
TRBV7-2	ASNLEGERY
TRBV27	ASSSDGDQPQH
TRBV11-2	ASSFQVTQY
TRBV10-3	AISVPGGEAF
TRBV28	ASTKQGIYEQY
TRBV4-3	ASSQRSGEQL
TRBV4-3	ASRAGQPNSPLH
TRBV30	AWRPGQGDPSRSGNTIY
TRBV19	ASSDLSGGSPYEQY
TRBV7-9	ASSLRRLAGGLTGELF
TRBV5-1	ASSFAGTSQGVEQF
TRBV15	ATSRESRVDIQY
TRBV7-9	ASSPYPSGRAYEQY
TRBV19	ASSAGRGKNSPLH
TRBV4-3	ASSRLAGGFDEQF
TRBV27	ASSFGQDRETQY
TRBV12-5	ASGLGGPPTNEQF
TRBV6-1	ASSESPGQGPQTTGNTIY
TRBV19	ASSTNGPGQGTYNEQF
TRBV4-3	ASSQEGVIPVQF
TRBV19	ASSPLAALYEQY
TRBV11-2	ASSLSDSLRYGYT
TRBV28	ASSFRQENQPQH
TRBV7-9	ASSLGAGGDSPLH
TRBV28	ASSPHHLGGLNTIY
TRBV19	ASSIRRAAGGEQF
TRBV2	ASSVGSSGNTIY
TRBV30	AWSWTYEAF
TRBV30	AARSGSGKLAKNIQY
TRBV5-1	ASSLRDPNTGELF
TRBV5-4	ASSSRGHTDTQY
TRBV15	ATSRDPMNTEAF
TRBV29-1	SVDIGRSYGELF
TRBV2	ASSEVPSRGQH
TRBV10-1	ASRDGSSGRGEQF
TRBV19	ASSIVAGGPNEQF
TRBV2	ASSEWTGRGEAF